Included here is one TCR beta chain sequence, with context. No antigen is known for it. This record comes from a study of T-cell reconstitution after alpha-beta-depleted transplantation in children. Study conclusions and caveats: Elevated TCRbeta diversity at day 60 was traced, in some patients, to surviving recipient T cells and thymic progenitors. The main origin of T-cell counts and diversity one year after transplant was newly produced T cells. There were reportedly several hundred expanded graft clones from which alpha-beta T cells came about two months after transplant.

The CDR3 spans 13 residues. V gave up 5 bases and J gave up 8 bases, with 15 bases separating them. Preparation of the TCRbeta library involved a method that used unique molecular identifiers. A single record per CDR3 protein comes from TCRdb applying MiXCR to the PCR reads. The repertoire holds 600,000 to 700,000 distinct CDR3 sequences, with roughly 13% as singletons. Source: PBMCs, taken before TCRalphabeta/CD19-depleted stem cell transplant. The origin of this receptor is a girl aged 2 to 9 with congenital amegakaryocytic thrombocytopenia, due to receive a stem cell transplant. The rearrangement links TRBV12-3 or TRBV12-4 to TRBJ2-5; D uncertain. The DNA of the CDR3 is TGTGCCAGCAGTCCCCAACCAGGTGGAACCCAGTACTTC. Its protein is CASSPQPGGTQYF.